This T cell receptor (beta chain) came from a study of CD8 T cell repertoires and HIV-1 epitope variants. Study context: Separate wells received one of Twenty-five Gag or Nef variant peptides.

Unmatched junction bases numbered 11, after V lost 3 bases and J lost 6 bases. This CDR3 comprises 17 residues. Per the germline V gene, CDR1 is LGHNA and CDR2 is YSLEER. Measured with immunoSEQ multiplex PCR; TCRdb has only the in-frame clones, and not every one. Of almost 6,000 clones in the sample, about 70% were seen once. For this clone: The antigen remains unidentified.

The clonotype originates from a male donor with HIV. V is TRBV4-3 and J is TRBJ2-1, with 10 bases that match TRBD1. The sample comprised cultured CD8+ T cells derived from PBMCs. This CDR3 is CASSHVPGQGQSNEQFF. The CDR3 DNA follows: TGCGCCAGCAGCCATGTACCGGGACAGGGGCAGAGCAATGAGCAGTTCTTC.